This T cell receptor (beta chain) was identified in a study of cytomegalovirus exposure and HLA in healthy donors. Use of 60 Vbeta and 13 Jbeta primers characterized the PCR. The protocol was immunoSEQ multiplex PCR, while the TCRdb copy is restricted to in-frame clones and leaves out a portion. The sample includes 90,000 to 95,000 clones, around 80% of them seen just once. Points from the study as a whole: CMV serostatus was the sole immune exposure information available. The study put 160 or so TCR beta chains on its list as cytomegalovirus-associated.

The CDR3 loop spans 13 amino acids. V was shortened by 4 bases and J by 6 bases, with 12 bases between the two germline ends. Germline V gene sequence: CDR1 ENHRY, CDR2 SYGVKD. Comment on this clone: Its antigen is currently unknown.

The chain links TRBV10-3 to TRBJ1-1; possible D gene TRBD1, 5 bases. This clonotype was obtained from a man younger than 45 in good health and CMV-seronegative. Sequencing input: PBMCs. CDR3 DNA sequence: TGTGCCATCAGTGCCCGGGACTTTTCTGAAGCTTTCTTT. Its protein is CAISARDFSEAFF.